The source of this T cell receptor beta chain is a study of T cells in Graves' hyperthyroidism and ophthalmopathy. The TCR beta CDR3 regions underwent amplification using RNA transcripts as the source. Using the HTBI primer set, a first-round RT-PCR was run on the TCR CDR3. One entry per CDR3 protein results from TCRdb running MiXCR on the multiplex PCR reads. The sample has a few hundred thousand distinct CDR3 sequences, about 13% seen once. With a duration under 2 months, the hyperthyroidism was newly diagnosed in patients aged 18 to 65. This clonotype has a count of ten or more. The J segment lost 4 bases and the V segment lost 4 bases, leaving 6 bases of the junction unmatched. Germline-derived CDR1 and CDR2 are SGHVS and FQNEAQ. The length of the CDR3 is 14 residues.

Sequenced sample: blood. The TCR was taken from a woman aged 18-29 years with Graves' hyperthyroidism. This chain links TRBV7-8 with TRBJ1-2, with 7 bases lining up with TRBD1. CDR3 sequence: CASSSGQATYGYTF. CDR3 nucleotides: TGTGCCAGCAGCTCCGGACAGGCCACCTATGGCTACACCTTC.